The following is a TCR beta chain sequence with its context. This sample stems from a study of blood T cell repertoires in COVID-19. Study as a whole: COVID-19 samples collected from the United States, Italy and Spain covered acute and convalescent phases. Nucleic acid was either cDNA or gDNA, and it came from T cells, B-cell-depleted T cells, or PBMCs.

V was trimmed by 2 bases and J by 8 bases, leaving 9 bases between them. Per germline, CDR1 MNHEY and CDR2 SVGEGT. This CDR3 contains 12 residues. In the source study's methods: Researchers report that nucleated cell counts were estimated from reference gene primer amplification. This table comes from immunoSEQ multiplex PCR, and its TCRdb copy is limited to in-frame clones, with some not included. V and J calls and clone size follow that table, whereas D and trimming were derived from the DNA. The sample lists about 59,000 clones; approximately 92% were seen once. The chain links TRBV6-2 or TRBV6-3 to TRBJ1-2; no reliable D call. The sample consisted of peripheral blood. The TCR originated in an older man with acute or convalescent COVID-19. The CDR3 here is CASSYEGGGYTF. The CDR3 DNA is TGTGCCAGCAGTTACGAGGGCGGCGGCTACACCTTC.